These T cell receptor beta chains were read from a single sample in a study of T-cell memory formation after mild COVID-19. TCRdb re-called the 5' RACE reads with MiXCR, one entry per CDR3 protein. This table has hundreds of thousands of distinct CDR3 sequences, around a fifth appearing once. Material: PBMCs or a T cell subset sorted from them (not recorded which). These receptors came from a man in his late teens or twenties who had mild COVID-19 (a few samples of this study predate the infection). Cell type and time point are not known. Both conserved end residues are part of each CDR3. Fields, in order: clone size, D gene, J gene, V gene, CDR3 length, CDR3 protein, CDR3 DNA. A D gene is named only where the DNA matches it firmly. Clone size is shown for a subset of rows, as once, few, many or a class of expanded clone.

>NA|NA|TRBJ2-1|TRBV7-2|15
CASSLVSGVGNEQFF
TGTGCCAGCAGCTTAGTCTCCGGGGTAGGAAATGAGCAGTTCTTC
>few|NA|TRBJ2-3|TRBV23-1|17
CASSQSGVGLGTDTQYF
TGCGCCAGCAGTCAATCAGGGGTGGGTCTTGGGACAGATACGCAGTATTTT
>few|TRBD2|TRBJ2-7|TRBV12-3/TRBV12-4|16
CASSSGGLAASYEQYF
TGTGCCAGCAGTTCGGGGGGACTAGCGGCTTCCTACGAGCAGTACTTC
>few|TRBD1|TRBJ1-5|TRBV7-2|14
CASSERTGDQPQHF
TGTGCCAGCAGCGAGCGGACAGGGGACCAGCCCCAGCATTTT
>NA|TRBD1|TRBJ1-3|TRBV20-1|15
CSAPDPGQGRNTIYF
TGCAGTGCTCCTGATCCGGGACAGGGAAGAAACACCATATATTTT
>NA|TRBD1|TRBJ2-1|TRBV6-5|16
CASSYVGQGRPIKQFF
TGTGCCAGCAGTTACGTGGGACAGGGTCGGCCTATTAAGCAGTTCTTC
>few|TRBD1|TRBJ1-1|TRBV3-1|15
CASSPRTGFWSEAFF
TGTGCCAGCAGCCCGCGGACAGGGTTTTGGTCTGAAGCTTTCTTT
>NA|TRBD2|TRBJ2-2|TRBV20-1|15
CSARKAGGSAGELFF
TGCAGTGCTAGGAAAGCGGGGGGTTCAGCCGGGGAGCTGTTTTTT
>NA|NA|TRBJ2-5|TRBV5-1|13
CASTLDAWETQYF
TGCGCCAGCACCTTAGATGCCTGGGAGACCCAGTACTTC
>NA|NA|TRBJ2-7|TRBV5-1|15
CASSLASDPPYEQYF
TGCGCCAGCAGCTTGGCCAGCGACCCTCCCTACGAGCAGTACTTC
>few|NA|TRBJ1-6|TRBV5-1|17
CASSLGLRQGGNSPLHF
TGCGCCAGCAGCTTGGGATTGCGGCAGGGCGGTAATTCACCCCTCCACTTT
>NA|NA|TRBJ1-1|TRBV18|15
CASSPPSRADTEAFF
TGTGCCAGCTCACCACCTTCACGGGCCGACACTGAAGCTTTCTTT
>NA|NA|TRBJ1-1|TRBV7-9|12
CASSLTHHLAFF
TGTGCCAGCAGCTTGACGCATCACCTAGCTTTCTTT
>few|NA|TRBJ1-2|TRBV20-1|12
CSAKPGTTGYTF
TGCAGTGCGAAGCCGGGGACTACTGGCTACACCTTC
>NA|NA|TRBJ2-3|TRBV12-3/TRBV12-4|15
CASSLTLGVTDTQYF
TGTGCCAGCAGTTTAACGTTGGGGGTCACAGATACGCAGTATTTT
>few|TRBD1|TRBJ1-2|TRBV6-6|14
CASSYSGQGESYTF
TGTGCCAGCAGTTACTCCGGACAGGGGGAAAGCTACACCTTC
>NA|TRBD2|TRBJ2-5|TRBV29-1|14
CSVGGGAGKETQYF
TGCAGCGTTGGCGGGGGGGCCGGAAAAGAGACCCAGTACTTC
>NA|NA|TRBJ2-5|TRBV4-3|13
CASSRQTGETQYF
TGCGCCAGCAGCCGTCAGACCGGGGAGACCCAGTACTTC
>few|NA|TRBJ1-5|TRBV6-1|13
CASSEILAQPQHF
TGTGCCAGCAGTGAAATTTTGGCTCAGCCCCAGCATTTT
>few|NA|TRBJ2-5|TRBV6-1|13
CASVRAREETQYF
TGTGCCAGCGTAAGGGCGAGGGAAGAGACCCAGTACTTC
>few|TRBD1|TRBJ1-6|TRBV7-2|15
CASSDRGSYNSPLHF
TGTGCCAGCAGCGACAGGGGTTCCTATAATTCACCCCTCCACTTT
>NA|NA|TRBJ1-5|TRBV6-5|13
CASTGQGGQPQHF
TGTGCCAGCACCGGCCAGGGTGGACAGCCCCAGCATTTT